These 21 T cell receptor beta chains originate from one sample sequenced in a study of vaccination and CD4 T cells after COVID-19. No antigen has been assigned to these receptors. At the Johns Hopkins FTIC core, DNA taken from cultured CD4+ T cells was sequenced by way of the Oncomine TCR Beta short-read assay. MiXCR, run by TCRdb on the PCR reads, gives a single entry per CDR3 protein. The table shows 17,000 or so distinct CDR3 sequences, with about 63% occurring only once. Treatment denoted: roughly ten-day PBMC culture with coronavirus spike peptide pools or control peptides (ViraFEST assay). Sequencing input: CD4+ T cells from blood, cultured in vitro. Receptors originate from a human donor who had recovered from COVID-19.

This clonotype was observed a single time. V is TRBV7-3 and J is TRBJ1-1, with D perhaps TRBD1 (5 bases). The CDR3 contains 13 residues. Germline CDR1 is SGHTA and CDR2 is FQGTGA. Trimming cost V 3 bases and J 6 bases, with 11 bases left between them. The CDR3 loop reads CASSLSQGAEAFF. In DNA, the CDR3 is TGTGCCAGCAGCTTGTCTCAGGGTGCTGAAGCTTTCTTT.

The rearrangement joins TRBV19 to TRBJ2-1, with D perhaps given as TRBD1 or TRBD2 (5 bases each). Germline V CDR1 and CDR2: LNHDA, SQIVND (reference sequence). The CDR3 contains 14 residues. Trimming cost V 6 bases and J 3 bases, with 12 bases left between them. Here the CDR3 reads CASRTAAYYNEQFF. CDR3 in DNA: TGTGCCAGTAGGACAGCGGCATACTACAATGAGCAGTTCTTC. Using reference TRBV19 and TRBJ2-1 for the parts outside the CDR3, the full variable domain is DGGITQSPKYLFRKEGQNVTLSCEQNLNHDAMYWYRQDPGQGLRLIYYSQIVNDFQKGDIAEGYSVSREKKESFPLTVTSAQKNPTAFYLCASRTAAYYNEQFFGPGTRLTVL.

In its sample, this clonotype was seen a few times. The CDR3 DNA reads as TGTGCCAGCAGCTTAAACTACGAGCAGTACTTC. Protein: CASSLNYEQYF. The V gene is TRBV7-2, the J gene TRBJ2-7, with no clear D. CDR1 is SGHTA, CDR2 FQGNSA, per germline. This CDR3 is 11 amino acids long. V lost 2 bases to trimming and J lost 3 bases, with 2 bases between them.

This clonotype was counted between two and nine times. The V and J genes are TRBV6-1 and TRBJ1-2; D is unclear. V gave up 2 bases and J gave up 7 bases, with 11 bases separating them. The CDR3 has 13 residues. Germline CDR1 and CDR2: MNHNS and SASEGT. In nucleotides, the CDR3 is TGTGCCAGCAGTGAAATGAGGCCGGCTGGCTACACCTTC. Its protein is CASSEMRPAGYTF.

This clonotype was observed a handful of times. This chain connects TRBV6-1 to TRBJ2-2, with unresolved D. Per germline, CDR1 MNHNS and CDR2 SASEGT. Trimming stripped 6 bases from V and 6 bases from J, with 8 bases between. There are 12 residues in the CDR3. The CDR3 sequence is CASSPWSGELFF. The CDR3 DNA is TGTGCCAGCAGCCCCTGGTCCGGGGAGCTGTTTTTT.

This clonotype occurred once. The chain has TRBV18 and TRBJ1-2; a weak D match, TRBD1 (5 bases). The germline V gene has CDR1 KGHSH and CDR2 LQKENI. V was clipped by 3 bases and J by 4 bases, with 15 bases between them. CDR3 size: 15 residues. CDR3 sequence reads: CASSPKNQGTYGYTF. CDR3 bases: TGTGCCAGCTCACCGAAAAATCAGGGCACCTATGGCTACACCTTC. Looking up the rest from reference TRBV18 and TRBJ1-2 gives the full variable domain: NAGVMQNPRHLVRRRGQEARLRCSPMKGHSHVYWYRQLPEEGLKFMVYLQKENIIDESGMPKERFSAEFPKEGPSILRIQQVVRGDSAAYFCASSPKNQGTYGYTFGSGTRLTVV.

This clonotype occurred a few times. The chain employs TRBV6-2 or TRBV6-3 and TRBJ1-2; weak D call: TRBD1 (6 bases). CDR3 size: 16 residues. Germline V gives CDR1 MNHEY, CDR2 SVGEGT. The V gene lost 2 bases and the J gene lost 4 bases, with 17 bases spanning the gap. CDR3 in amino acids: CASSYRDRLWAYGYTF. In nucleotides, the CDR3 is TGTGCCAGCAGTTACAGAGACAGGCTATGGGCCTATGGCTACACCTTC.

The chain joins TRBV25-1 to TRBJ2-3; maybe TRBD1 (6 bases). The CDR3 covers 14 residues. Germline V lookup: CDR1 MGHDK, CDR2 SYGVNS. V dropped 4 bases and J dropped 2 bases, with 10 bases sitting between them. This CDR3 is CASSAGTSTDTQYF. The CDR3 DNA is TGTGCCAGCAGTGCAGGGACATCCACAGATACGCAGTATTTT.

The chain recombines TRBV7-2 with TRBJ2-5; D gene unclear. Germline CDR1 reads SGHTA; CDR2 reads FQGNSA. V was clipped by 5 bases and J by 5 bases, with 9 bases between them. The CDR3 sequence is 12 residues long. The CDR3 coding sequence is TGTGCCAGCAGCCCACTTCTGGAGACCCAGTACTTC. It is translated as CASSPLLETQYF.

This rearrangement joins TRBV7-2 to TRBJ2-5; TRBD2 is a possible D gene (5 bases). The CDR3 spans 15 residues. CDR1 is SGHTA, CDR2 FQGNSA, per germline. Trimming took 3 bases from V and 4 from J, leaving 15 bases between them. CDR3 protein: CASSFNKGAGETQYF. DNA of the CDR3: TGTGCCAGCAGCTTCAATAAGGGCGCGGGAGAGACCCAGTACTTC.

The V gene is TRBV2, the J gene TRBJ1-5; possibly TRBD1 for D (6 bases). This CDR3 is built from 13 residues. V was clipped by 7 bases and J by 6 bases, with 13 bases between them. Germline V CDR1 and CDR2: SNHLY, FYNNEI. This CDR3 is CASNSEGGQPQHF. DNA for the CDR3: TGTGCCAGCAACTCCGAGGGGGGTCAGCCCCAGCATTTT.

This sequence joins TRBV20-1 and TRBJ2-5; no clear D. V lost 1 base and J 0 bases, leaving 15 bases between the germline ends. This CDR3 has 16 residues. Looked up from germline, CDR1 is DFQATT and CDR2 is SNEGSKA (reference sequence). The CDR3 spells CSARAAAGWYQETQYF. The CDR3 DNA follows: TGCAGTGCTAGAGCGGCGGCAGGCTGGTACCAAGAGACCCAGTACTTC.

This sequence joins TRBV27 and TRBJ2-5; the D gene is possibly TRBD2 (5 bases). V was pared by 6 bases and J by 0 bases, with 20 bases between. Germline CDR1 and CDR2: MNHEY and SMNVEV (reference sequence). The CDR3 is 17 residues long. As DNA, the CDR3 is TGTGCCAGCAGCCTCCGCCGGGGAACAGCGTACCAAGAGACCCAGTACTTC. It codes for CASSLRRGTAYQETQYF.

This clonotype is judged large. Here the CDR3 DNA reads TGTGCCAGCAGTTACTCAGGGGTCAATTCACCCCTCCACTTT. Translating it yields CASSYSGVNSPLHF. The rearrangement uses TRBV6-5 and TRBJ1-6; perhaps TRBD1 as D (5 bases). V was trimmed by 0 bases and J by 7 bases, leaving 7 bases between them. The length of the CDR3 is 14 residues. Per germline, CDR1 MNHEY and CDR2 SVGAGI.

The chain combines TRBV20-1 with TRBJ2-1; TRBD1 might be the D (5 bases). The length of the CDR3 is 11 residues. V lost 3 bases, J lost 15 bases, and 15 bases lay in between. CDR1 is DFQATT and CDR2 is SNEGSKA in the germline V gene (reference sequence). CDR3 sequence (DNA): TGCAGTGCTAGCCTCAGCAGGGCTCTGTTCTTC. It encodes CSASLSRALFF.

This rearrangement joins TRBV9 to TRBJ1-2; 12 bases agree with TRBD1. CDR3 size: 15 residues. The germline gives CDR1 SGDLS, CDR2 YYNGEE. The ends lost 0 bases at V and 8 bases at J; junction bases unmatched: 5. The CDR3 DNA reads TGTGCCAGCAGCGTAGTGGGACAGGGGGCCGGGGGCTACACCTTC. This gives the protein CASSVVGQGAGGYTF.

This clonotype was observed a few times. J is TRBJ2-3 and V is TRBV15, with D hard to call. The germline CDR1 and CDR2 sequences are LNHNV and YYDKDF (reference sequence). The V gene lost 5 bases and the J gene lost 0 bases, with 18 bases spanning the gap. The CDR3 loop spans 17 amino acids. CDR3 DNA sequence: TGTGCCACCAGCTTTATGTCCGGGCGGTACAGCACAGATACGCAGTATTTT. Amino acids: CATSFMSGRYSTDTQYF.

CDR3 DNA sequence: TGTGCCTCCCAGCTTCTAGGGAGCTCTGGAAACACCATATATTTT. Its protein is CASQLLGSSGNTIYF. V gene TRBV10-3 combines with J gene TRBJ1-3, with D uncertain. Trimming took off 11 bases at V and 0 bases at J, with 17 bases between the two ends. The CDR3 length is 15 residues. Germline CDR1 is ENHRY and CDR2 is SYGVKD.

This clonotype is termed medium-sized. The chain couples TRBV18 to TRBJ2-5; no clear D gene. Trimming removed 2 bases from V and 5 bases from J, with 6 bases in between. This CDR3 has 12 residues. From germline, CDR1 is KGHSH and CDR2 LQKENI. DNA for the CDR3: TGTGCCAGCTCACCAGAGGCGGAGACCCAGTACTTC. It specifies CASSPEAETQYF.

This clonotype was recorded only once. This chain links TRBV20-1 with TRBJ1-3, with D unclear. The CDR3 has 14 residues. Trimming cost V 0 bases and J 2 bases, with 8 bases left between them. The germline CDR1 and CDR2 sequences are DFQATT and SNEGSKA (reference sequence). CDR3 region: CSARDRGAGNTIYF. DNA of the CDR3: TGCAGTGCTAGAGATCGGGGTGCTGGAAACACCATATATTTT.

V usage is TRBV7-2 and J usage is TRBJ2-3; no clear D gene. V was trimmed by 5 bases and J by 4 bases, leaving 10 bases between them. The CDR3 sequence is 13 residues long. Germline V gives CDR1 SGHTA, CDR2 FQGNSA. For the CDR3, the DNA is TGTGCCAGCAGCCGCTTCGGATCAGATACGCAGTATTTT. Protein: CASSRFGSDTQYF.